This T cell receptor (beta chain) was obtained from a study of long-term antiretroviral therapy in people with HIV (dated by TCRdb to the early 2020s). Regarding the complete study: Collection of the earliest samples took place about a decade ahead of the 2015 WHO recommendation for immediate ART, at a time when ART was typically delayed until CD4 counts fell. This retrospective serial study examined whether starting ART and sustained HIV suppression were associated with changes in the composition and diversity of the TRB repertoire in peripheral blood. Test extractions of a monoclonal T-cell line alongside approximately 34 polyclonal samples showed no cross-contamination during QIAcube processing. About a third of the roughly 30 participants with HIV were female. The cohort contributed over 150 cryopreserved PBMC samples from under 35 adults with confirmed HIV infection, collected serially over a mean of approximately 6 years (range 1-12). The full study reports these points: No data were available on ART adherence, viral resistance or therapy changes, limiting inferences about post-ART repertoire changes. Starting ART was linked to a significant rise in TRB diversity, yet even with long-term ART the diversity remained significantly lower than in transplant donor controls. Expanded TRB clones identified before ART initiation dominated the repertoire at all time points, although this dominance fluctuated and declined in many PLHIV after ART. CDR3 length ranges in HIV repertoires were narrower than in controls, and network structure suggested an antigen-experienced repertoire with only a slight naive shift after ART. Limited PBMC availability meant only the TCR beta chain was sequenced, without alpha chain pairing. Because pre-ART samples had limited cell numbers, profiling was done on unsorted PBMC rather than on sorted CD4+ and CD8+ T cells. The samples span the years 2004 to 2017, and the ART regimens used may be less effective than current regimens.

The immunoSEQ hsTCRB v3.0 assay was used at survey level resolution to sequence the TRB variable region. The targeted TRB sequencing depth was roughly 35,000-50,000 T-cell genomes per sample. TRB libraries were pooled and sequenced on an Illumina MiSeq using a v3 150-cycle kit. Per the source publication's procedure: Repertoire analysis was run in R within a reproducible Nextflow workflow that covered QC, data transformation and analysis. LymphoSeq2, an R package for exploring AIRR-Seq data, was used to implement the custom analyses. After excluding a few samples that yielded fewer than 5000 total TRB sequences, fewer than 200 HIV repertoires remained for analysis. Among the 188 retained HIV repertoires, 55 to 65 were collected before ART initiation and 129 were collected after ART initiation. Repertoires were downsampled to 5000 TRB nucleotide sequences, and summary statistics were averaged over 100 downsampling iterations. TRB sequences were retained for analysis only if CDR3 regions of at least seven amino acids were present. A Shannon entropy-derived clonality score and the Gini coefficient were used to measure diversity. In repertoire networks, the top 5000 CDR3 amino acid sequences were linked whenever an edit distance of one separated two sequences. Antigen specificity groups and MHC restriction were predicted for TRB CDR3 amino acid sequences with GLIPH2. To flag known associations with CMV, EBV, HIV or tissue antigens, CDR3 amino acid sequences were compared against VDJdb and McPAS-TCR. Pre-ART, post-ART and control groups were compared with Wilcoxon signed-rank tests and Holm-Bonferroni correction. As stored in TCRdb, this immuneACCESS dataset retains in-frame rearrangements with V and J assigned. A fraction of the clones does not appear; measured against another copy, unresolved V genes explain less than half of the discrepancy, and the remainder lacks a known reason. V and J calls plus clone size are reproduced from that table; the DNA served to infer D and trimming. Present in this sample are about 17,000 clones, around 74% of which were seen just once. The ten largest clones capture approximately 15% of the sample.

Trimming takes 7 bases off V and 7 bases off J; junction bases not matched to a gene: 7. The germline V gene encodes CDR1 SNHLY and CDR2 FYNNEI. The CDR3 starts with the cysteine, ends with the phenylalanine, and has 13 residues. Left in the record is the CDR3 DNA by itself, 39 bases read in frame from the first base. Inclusion was restricted to participants for whom at least one PBMC sample before ART initiation and at least two post-ART samples were available. Treatment was received in the United States of America by all participants with HIV. Before DNA extraction, cryopreserved samples containing 1-10 million PBMC were thawed and washed. At the time of the earliest PBMC sample, participants with HIV were aged between about 23 and 54 years. Per participant, PBMC samples came from 1-4 timepoints prior to ART initiation and 2-8 timepoints following ART initiation, for a median of 7 samples. For every participant, serial HIV viral load, CD4+ T-cell count, ART history and demographic data were obtained. A Qiagen kit on a QIAcube was used to extract genomic DNA from unsorted PBMC, with samples processed in batches of 12.

A remark on this clone: Its recognized antigen is unknown. No much larger clone exists at a distance of one base, and base qualities are not known.

In this chain, TRBV2 is recombined with TRBJ1-5; a stretch of 7 junction bases matches TRBD1. This clonotype was obtained from a woman aged 50 to 65 with HIV. This material consisted of unsorted PBMCs, taken roughly 2.5 years before starting antiretroviral therapy. The CDR3 reads as follows: CASMKGARQPQHF. The sequenced DNA: TGTGCCAGCATGAAGGGGGCAAGGCAGCCCCAGCATTTT.